Listed below are T cell receptor beta chains from one sample, sequenced in a study of cytotoxic CD8 clonotypes in ibrutinib-treated CLL. TCRdb keeps only in-frame clones here, not all; method: immunoSEQ multiplex PCR. This table holds 150,000 to 200,000 clones, about 88% found once. Sequences were derived from PBMCs, sampled at disease progression, from a patient treated with ibrutinib. The receptors originated from a human donor with chronic lymphocytic leukemia. Both conserved end residues are part of each CDR3. D genes are given only for firm matches. Expanded clones are given a class, and other clones once, few, many or no size at all.

j_gene: TRBJ1-5
abundance: NA
v_gene: TRBV5-6
d_gene: NA
CDR3nt: TGTGCCAGCAGCTTGGCTGGCGGGTTAAATCAGCCCCAGCATTTT
CDR3aa: CASSLAGGLNQPQHF

j_gene: TRBJ2-7
abundance: NA
v_gene: TRBV6-5
d_gene: NA
CDR3nt: TGTGCCAGCAGTTACTCGGGGTTATACGAGCAGTACTTC
CDR3aa: CASSYSGLYEQYF

j_gene: TRBJ2-1
abundance: NA
v_gene: TRBV4-1
d_gene: TRBD1
CDR3nt: TGCGCCAGCAGCAGAAAAGACAGGGACAATGAGCAGTTCTTC
CDR3aa: CASSRKDRDNEQFF

j_gene: TRBJ2-2
abundance: NA
v_gene: TRBV7-6
d_gene: TRBD2
CDR3nt: TGTGCCAGCAGCCCCGGACTAGCGAAGGGGGAGCTGTTTTTT
CDR3aa: CASSPGLAKGELFF

j_gene: TRBJ2-2
abundance: NA
v_gene: TRBV9
d_gene: TRBD2
CDR3nt: TGTGCCAGCAGCGCTAGCGGGAGTCGTACCGGGGAGCTGTTTTTT
CDR3aa: CASSASGSRTGELFF

j_gene: TRBJ2-5
abundance: NA
v_gene: TRBV5-1
d_gene: NA
CDR3nt: TGCGCCAGCAGCTCAAAACAAGAGACCCAGTACTTC
CDR3aa: CASSSKQETQYF

j_gene: TRBJ1-3
abundance: once
v_gene: TRBV7-2
d_gene: TRBD1
CDR3nt: TGTGCCAGCAGCTTAGTCGGGACAGGGGCTGGAAACACCATATATTTT
CDR3aa: CASSLVGTGAGNTIYF

j_gene: TRBJ2-1
abundance: NA
v_gene: TRBV28
d_gene: TRBD2
CDR3nt: TGTGCCAGCAGTTTTGCCCGTAGCGGGAGCGATGAGCAGTTCTTC
CDR3aa: CASSFARSGSDEQFF

j_gene: TRBJ2-1
abundance: once
v_gene: TRBV27
d_gene: NA
CDR3nt: TGTGCCAGCAGCCCAGACAGGCAACCATCCTACAATGAGCAGTTCTTC
CDR3aa: CASSPDRQPSYNEQFF

j_gene: TRBJ2-1
abundance: NA
v_gene: TRBV2
d_gene: TRBD1
CDR3nt: TGTGCCAGCAATCGGGACAGGGGCTACAATGAGCAGTTCTTC
CDR3aa: CASNRDRGYNEQFF

j_gene: TRBJ2-5
abundance: once
v_gene: TRBV27
d_gene: NA
CDR3nt: TGTGCCAGCAGTTTACACAGCCAAGAGACCCAGTACTTC
CDR3aa: CASSLHSQETQYF

j_gene: TRBJ2-2
abundance: NA
v_gene: TRBV7-2
d_gene: NA
CDR3nt: TGTGCCAGCAGCCGAAACAGGGGAGGGAACACCGGGGAGCTGTTTTTT
CDR3aa: CASSRNRGGNTGELFF

j_gene: TRBJ1-3
abundance: NA
v_gene: TRBV6-5
d_gene: NA
CDR3nt: TGTGCCAGCAGTTCCTCTCAAGGCTCTTACGGAAACACCATATATTTT
CDR3aa: CASSSSQGSYGNTIYF

j_gene: TRBJ2-5
abundance: NA
v_gene: TRBV5-1
d_gene: NA
CDR3nt: TGCGCCAGCAGCATGGGACCGGGGCAGTACTTC
CDR3aa: CASSMGPGQYF

j_gene: TRBJ2-7
abundance: few
v_gene: TRBV10-1
d_gene: NA
CDR3nt: TGCGCCAGCAGTGAGGCGGCCGAGCAGTACTTC
CDR3aa: CASSEAAEQYF

j_gene: TRBJ2-3
abundance: NA
v_gene: TRBV5-1
d_gene: NA
CDR3nt: TGCGCCAGCAGCTTGACCCAAGATACGCAGTATTTT
CDR3aa: CASSLTQDTQYF

j_gene: TRBJ1-2
abundance: once
v_gene: TRBV28
d_gene: NA
CDR3nt: TGTGCCAGCCGGAGGGATAGGCTCAACTATGGCTACACCTTC
CDR3aa: CASRRDRLNYGYTF

j_gene: TRBJ2-5
abundance: once
v_gene: TRBV6-5
d_gene: NA
CDR3nt: TGTGCCAGCAGCGCCTGGGGGCAAGAGACCCAGTACTTC
CDR3aa: CASSAWGQETQYF

j_gene: TRBJ2-7
abundance: NA
v_gene: TRBV9
d_gene: TRBD1
CDR3nt: TGTGCCAGCAGCGCCGAAGCCGGGACAGGGCTAAACGAGCAGTACTTC
CDR3aa: CASSAEAGTGLNEQYF

j_gene: TRBJ2-3
abundance: NA
v_gene: TRBV7-9
d_gene: NA
CDR3nt: TGTGCCAGCAGCTTAGAGGGCGGTCGGCGAGATACGCAGTATTTT
CDR3aa: CASSLEGGRRDTQYF

j_gene: TRBJ2-6
abundance: NA
v_gene: TRBV7-3
d_gene: TRBD2
CDR3nt: TGTGCCAGCAGCTTCTACGCCCTAGCGGGAGCGACCAACGTCCTGACTTTC
CDR3aa: CASSFYALAGATNVLTF

j_gene: TRBJ2-7
abundance: NA
v_gene: TRBV7-6
d_gene: NA
CDR3nt: TGTGCCAGCAGCTTAATAGGAAGGGACTGGGACGGCAGCTCCTACGAGCAGTACTTC
CDR3aa: CASSLIGRDWDGSSYEQYF

j_gene: TRBJ2-3
abundance: NA
v_gene: TRBV5-1
d_gene: NA
CDR3nt: TGCGCCAGCAGCTCTCTCACAGATACGCAGTATTTT
CDR3aa: CASSSLTDTQYF

j_gene: TRBJ1-5
abundance: NA
v_gene: TRBV6-1
d_gene: TRBD1
CDR3nt: TGTGCCACCTGGGCAGGGGGCGGAATGCGACAGCCCCAGCATTTT
CDR3aa: CATWAGGGMRQPQHF

j_gene: TRBJ1-3
abundance: NA
v_gene: TRBV5-1
d_gene: NA
CDR3nt: TGCGCCAGCAGCCCCGCGGAGACTCACTCTGGAAACACCATATATTTT
CDR3aa: CASSPAETHSGNTIYF

j_gene: TRBJ2-7
abundance: NA
v_gene: TRBV14
d_gene: NA
CDR3nt: TGTGCCTCCCAGAGGATAGGAACCTACGAGCAGTACTTC
CDR3aa: CASQRIGTYEQYF

j_gene: TRBJ2-7
abundance: NA
v_gene: TRBV10-3
d_gene: TRBD2
CDR3nt: TGTGCCATCAGTGAGACTAGCGGGAGGGTACCATACGAGCAGTACTTC
CDR3aa: CAISETSGRVPYEQYF

j_gene: TRBJ2-3
abundance: NA
v_gene: TRBV5-1
d_gene: NA
CDR3nt: TGCGCCAGCAGCTTGGAACTGAGCACAGATACGCAGTATTTT
CDR3aa: CASSLELSTDTQYF

j_gene: TRBJ1-1
abundance: NA
v_gene: TRBV28
d_gene: NA
CDR3nt: TGTGCCAGCGAGAAGAACACTGAAGCTTTCTTT
CDR3aa: CASEKNTEAFF

j_gene: TRBJ2-5
abundance: NA
v_gene: TRBV5-1
d_gene: NA
CDR3nt: TGCGCCAGCCGGCGCCGGGACTACCAAGAGACCCAGTACTTC
CDR3aa: CASRRRDYQETQYF

j_gene: TRBJ1-2
abundance: NA
v_gene: TRBV12-1
d_gene: NA
CDR3nt: TGTGCCAGCAGCTATGGACAGGGGCCCTGCAACTATGGCTACACCTTC
CDR3aa: CASSYGQGPCNYGYTF

j_gene: TRBJ2-4
abundance: NA
v_gene: TRBV27
d_gene: NA
CDR3nt: TGTGCCAGCAGTTTAGAGTCAAGGTCCGTTCAGTACTTC
CDR3aa: CASSLESRSVQYF

j_gene: TRBJ2-1
abundance: NA
v_gene: TRBV19
d_gene: TRBD2
CDR3nt: TGTGCCAGTAGTATCGAGACTAGCGTCTACAATGAGCAGTTCTTC
CDR3aa: CASSIETSVYNEQFF

j_gene: TRBJ2-7
abundance: NA
v_gene: TRBV28
d_gene: NA
CDR3nt: TGTGCCAGCAGTTCCATTACTAGCGAGCAGTACTTC
CDR3aa: CASSSITSEQYF

j_gene: TRBJ2-5
abundance: NA
v_gene: TRBV5-1
d_gene: NA
CDR3nt: TGCGCCAGCAGCTTGGAAATGGCCCAAGAGACCCAGTACTTC
CDR3aa: CASSLEMAQETQYF

j_gene: TRBJ2-2
abundance: NA
v_gene: TRBV5-4
d_gene: NA
CDR3nt: TGTGCCAGTACCTTTCAGTGGGGAAACACCGGGGAGCTGTTTTTT
CDR3aa: CASTFQWGNTGELFF

j_gene: TRBJ2-7
abundance: NA
v_gene: TRBV6-1
d_gene: TRBD2
CDR3nt: TGTGCCAGCAGTGAAACGGCGGGAGGGTACGGGGCCGAGCAGTACTTC
CDR3aa: CASSETAGGYGAEQYF

j_gene: TRBJ1-2
abundance: NA
v_gene: TRBV21-1
d_gene: NA
CDR3nt: TGTGCCAGCAGCAAAGCGCTGCGCTCCGAGGGGGCGTCTGTATATGGCTACACCTTC
CDR3aa: CASSKALRSEGASVYGYTF

j_gene: TRBJ2-3
abundance: few
v_gene: TRBV7-2
d_gene: TRBD2
CDR3nt: TGTGCCAGCAGCTATCGAGCGGGAGTAGATACGCAGTATTTT
CDR3aa: CASSYRAGVDTQYF

j_gene: TRBJ1-3
abundance: NA
v_gene: TRBV5-8
d_gene: NA
CDR3nt: TGTGCCAGCAGCTTTAGGCAAGGGATATCGAGAAACACCATATATTTT
CDR3aa: CASSFRQGISRNTIYF

j_gene: TRBJ2-7
abundance: NA
v_gene: TRBV2
d_gene: TRBD1
CDR3nt: TGTGCCAGCAGTGAAGGGGTGACAGGGGTAGTCTACGAGCAGTACTTC
CDR3aa: CASSEGVTGVVYEQYF